These 23 T cell receptor beta chains were all obtained from the same sample, sequenced in a study of vaccination effects on CD4 cells after COVID-19. Produced via immunoSEQ multiplex PCR; TCRdb's table is partial and in-frame only. The sample yields 50,000 to 70,000 clones, approximately 70% seen once. These receptors lack a known antigen. CD4+ T cells were isolated after less than 12 days of culture. This specimen consisted of CD4+ T cells from PBMCs cultured without peptide, obtained before COVID-19 vaccination. Receptor source: a human donor who had a prior SARS-CoV-2 infection.

The genes are TRBV7-8 and TRBJ1-2; D is perhaps TRBD1 (6 bases). The CDR3 spans 14 residues. V was clipped by 2 bases and J by 5 bases, with 12 bases between them. CDR1 is SGHVS and CDR2 is FQNEAQ in the germline V gene. CDR3: CASSLRSRGYGYTF. The CDR3 region has the DNA TGTGCCAGCAGCTTAAGGTCCAGGGGATATGGCTACACCTTC.

The chain joins TRBV11-3 to TRBJ1-6; no clear D. The CDR3 sequence is 12 residues long. Per germline, CDR1 SGHNT and CDR2 YENEEA. Trimming cost V 2 bases and J 5 bases, with 1 base left between them. CDR3 nucleotide sequence: TGTGCCAGCAGCTTACATAATTCACCCCTCCACTTT. It yields the protein CASSLHNSPLHF.

This clone has a single count. V and J are TRBV25-1 and TRBJ2-1; D uncertain. V dropped 6 bases and J dropped 8 bases, with 14 bases sitting between them. Germline CDR1 MGHDK, CDR2 SYGVNS. CDR3 length equals 13 residues. CDR3 protein: CASRELQRDEQFF. Here the CDR3 DNA reads TGTGCCAGCAGGGAGCTTCAAAGGGATGAGCAGTTCTTC.

The chain combines TRBV30 with TRBJ2-1; maybe TRBD2 (5 bases). The CDR3 spans 13 residues. V was trimmed by 3 bases and J by 11 bases, leaving 17 bases between them. Germline V gene data show CDR1 as GTSNPN and CDR2 as SVGIG (reference sequence). This CDR3 reads CAWRERGPGKQFF. CDR3 DNA sequence: TGTGCCTGGAGGGAAAGAGGACCCGGGAAGCAGTTCTTC.

The V and J genes are TRBV21-1 and TRBJ2-1; the table names TRBD2, a call not compared with the DNA. TRBV21-1 is noted as a pseudogene. The CDR3 is made up of 16 amino acids. In nucleotides, the CDR3 is TGTGCCAGCAGCAAAGCGCTAGGACTAGCGCATCCTGAGCAGTTCTTC. Translating gives CASSKALGLAHPEQFF.

This clone was seen more than once but under ten times. The CDR3 DNA is TGCAGCGCCGGGGTACTAGCGGGTAAGAATGAGCAGTTCTTC. This encodes CSAGVLAGKNEQFF. The chain combines TRBV29-1 with TRBJ2-1; 9 bases are a match to TRBD2. Germline lookup yields CDR1 SQVTM and CDR2 ANQGSEA. The V gene end was trimmed by 7 bases and the J gene end by 7 bases; junction bases not matched to a gene: 11. The CDR3 loop spans 14 amino acids.

The genes are TRBV5-5 and TRBJ2-1; 8 bases match TRBD2. CDR1 is SGHKS, CDR2 YYEKEE, per germline (reference sequence). V was clipped by 2 bases and J by 0 bases; unmatched bases: 10. CDR3 length: 18 residues. The CDR3 DNA follows: TGTGCCAGCAGCTTTTGGTTTAGCGGGATCAACTCCTACAATGAGCAGTTCTTC. Translating it yields CASSFWFSGINSYNEQFF.

The V call is TRBV5-6, the J call TRBJ1-2, with D possibly matching TRBD1 (5 bases). The V and J ends lost 4 bases and 8 bases respectively, with 15 bases between them. The CDR3 is 13 residues long. Germline V gives CDR1 SGHDT, CDR2 YYEEEE. The CDR3 loop is CASSRLGTEGYTF. The CDR3, as DNA: TGTGCCAGCAGCCGCCTGGGGACGGAAGGCTACACCTTC.

The chain uses TRBV30 and TRBJ1-5, with D maybe TRBD1 (5 bases). Deletions cut 4 bases from V and 1 base from J, with 11 bases between. Per germline, CDR1 GTSNPN and CDR2 SVGIG (reference sequence). CDR3 length: 14 residues. The DNA of the CDR3 is TGTGCCTGGACACACAGGTTCAGCAATCAGCCCCAGCATTTT. Protein sequence: CAWTHRFSNQPQHF.

This chain links TRBV5-1 with TRBJ2-3; no clear D gene. This CDR3 spans 16 amino acids. Per germline, CDR1 SGHRS and CDR2 YFSETQ. The V end was cut by 1 base, the J end by 1 base, with 13 bases between. CDR3 residues: CASSLSYSSGTDTQYF. In DNA, the CDR3 is TGCGCCAGCAGCTTGTCCTACAGCTCCGGCACAGATACGCAGTATTTT.

The V call is TRBV25-1, the J call TRBJ1-6; D not resolved. The germline V gene has CDR1 MGHDK and CDR2 SYGVNS. V was trimmed by 6 bases and J by 8 bases, leaving 11 bases between them. CDR3 size: 13 residues. The CDR3 DNA sequence: TGTGCCAGCAGGGGCAGGCCGGATTCACCCCTCCACTTT. Translating it yields CASRGRPDSPLHF.

The V and J genes are TRBV6-5 and TRBJ2-3, with D perhaps matching TRBD2 (6 bases). The V and J ends lost 9 bases and 4 bases respectively, with 14 bases between them. This CDR3 region has 13 residues. Germline CDR1 MNHEY, CDR2 SVGAGI. The CDR3 region has the DNA TGTGCCAGTCAGGAACAGCGGGCAGATACGCAGTATTTT. Its translation is CASQEQRADTQYF.

This clone was seen a handful of times. The chain is built from TRBV9 and TRBJ1-2; perhaps TRBD1 as D (5 bases). The CDR3 is made up of 14 amino acids. Germline assignment: CDR1 SGDLS and CDR2 YYNGEE. V lost 0 bases and J lost 4, with 10 bases in between. CDR3 region: CASSVVSGSYGYTF. In nucleotides, the CDR3 is TGTGCCAGCAGCGTAGTTTCAGGGTCCTATGGCTACACCTTC.

The chain combines TRBV4-3 with TRBJ2-7; 7 bases are a match to TRBD1. Germline CDR1 and CDR2: LGHNA and YSLEER. With V trimmed by 2 bases and J by 2 bases, 6 bases remained unmatched. The CDR3 is 15 amino acids. This CDR3 is CASSQRRTGAYEQYF. In nucleotides, the CDR3 is TGCGCCAGCAGCCAACGTAGGACAGGTGCCTACGAGCAGTACTTC.

This clone was counted a single time. V is TRBV19 and J is TRBJ2-3; TRBD2 matches at 13 bases. CDR3 length: 16 amino acids. Germline V gene sequence: CDR1 LNHDA, CDR2 SQIVND (reference sequence). The J segment lost 4 bases and the V segment lost 3 bases, leaving 4 bases of the junction unmatched. This CDR3 reads CASSMGLAGLADTQYF. As DNA, the CDR3 is TGTGCCAGTAGTATGGGACTAGCGGGACTTGCAGATACGCAGTATTTT.

The chain recombines TRBV24-1 with TRBJ2-3; D is ambiguous. V was cut by 1 base and J by 9 bases, with 4 bases left in between. Germline-derived CDR1 and CDR2 are KGHDR and SFDVKD. This CDR3 is built from 11 residues. In DNA, the CDR3 is TGTGCCACCAGTGATTTTACAACGCAGTATTTT. The encoded protein is CATSDFTTQYF.

This clone was seen more than once but under ten times. This chain connects TRBV3-1 (or the pseudogene TRBV3-2) to TRBJ2-1, with 10 bases lining up with TRBD1. J was trimmed by 8 bases and V by 3 bases; bases with no gene match: 4. From germline, CDR1 is LGHDT and CDR2 YNNKEL (reference sequence). The CDR3 runs to 14 residues. The CDR3 protein is CASSQRQGADEQFF. The CDR3 DNA is TGTGCCAGCAGCCAGAGACAGGGGGCCGATGAGCAGTTCTTC.

The chain has TRBV30 and TRBJ1-6; D is unresolved. The CDR3 extends over 14 amino acids. Germline CDR1 and CDR2: GTSNPN and SVGIG (reference sequence). V lost 2 bases and J 7 bases, leaving 12 bases between the germline ends. The CDR3 sequence is CAWSHPTENSPLHF. CDR3 DNA sequence: TGTGCCTGGAGTCACCCAACGGAAAATTCACCCCTCCACTTT.

This clone was seen only a few times. The rearrangement joins TRBV2 to TRBJ2-2, with D possibly being TRBD1 (5 bases). Germline V CDR1 and CDR2: SNHLY, FYNNEI. The CDR3 length is 15 residues. V dropped 7 bases and J dropped 7 bases, with 19 bases sitting between them. This CDR3 reads CASTRDTGLDGELFF. The DNA for the CDR3 is TGTGCCAGCACGCGTGACACAGGCCTGGACGGGGAGCTGTTTTTT. Together with reference TRBV2 and TRBJ2-2, the CDR3 gives the full variable domain: EPEVTQTPSHQVTQMGQEVILRCVPISNHLYFYWYRQILGQKVEFLVSFYNNEISEKSEIFDDQFSVERPDGSNFTLKIRSTKLEDSAMYFCASTRDTGLDGELFFGEGSRLTVL.

This sequence joins TRBV19 and TRBJ1-1, with D possibly matching TRBD1 (5 bases). Germline lookup yields CDR1 LNHDA and CDR2 SQIVND (reference sequence). V dropped 2 bases and J dropped 0 bases, with 13 bases sitting between them. The CDR3 covers 16 residues. CDR3 nucleotide sequence: TGTGCCAGTAGTATAAAGGAGGGACGGATGAACACTGAAGCTTTCTTT. Its translation: CASSIKEGRMNTEAFF.

The chain combines TRBV30 with TRBJ1-3, with D possibly being TRBD1 (6 bases). Trimming left V 2 bases short and J 4 bases short, with 12 bases between. CDR3 length: 14 residues. Germline values: CDR1 GTSNPN, CDR2 SVGIG (reference sequence). CDR3: CAWSRDTPGNTIYF. The CDR3 region has the DNA TGTGCCTGGAGTCGGGACACTCCGGGAAACACCATATATTTT.

This chain uses TRBV7-9 with TRBJ2-1; perhaps TRBD2 as D (6 bases). This CDR3 has 13 residues. V was pared by 6 bases and J by 8 bases, with 14 bases between. CDR1 is SEHNR, CDR2 FQNEAQ, per germline (reference sequence). CDR3 bases: TGTGCCAGCAGGTCGGGGGTATTCGATGAGCAGTTCTTC. This translates into CASRSGVFDEQFF.

J is TRBJ2-1 and V is TRBV7-8; D unclear. Germline V lookup: CDR1 SGHVS, CDR2 FQNEAQ. V was trimmed by 5 bases and J by 7 bases, leaving 12 bases between them. The CDR3 spans 13 residues. The CDR3 reads CASSINLENEQFF. CDR3 nucleotides: TGTGCCAGCAGCATAAATCTAGAGAATGAGCAGTTCTTC. Full variable domain (rest looked up from reference TRBV7-8 and TRBJ2-1): GAGVSQSPRYKVAKRGQDVALRCDPISGHVSLFWYQQALGQGPEFLTYFQNEAQLDKSGLPSDRFFAERPEGSVSTLKIQRTQQEDSAVYLCASSINLENEQFFGPGTRLTVL.